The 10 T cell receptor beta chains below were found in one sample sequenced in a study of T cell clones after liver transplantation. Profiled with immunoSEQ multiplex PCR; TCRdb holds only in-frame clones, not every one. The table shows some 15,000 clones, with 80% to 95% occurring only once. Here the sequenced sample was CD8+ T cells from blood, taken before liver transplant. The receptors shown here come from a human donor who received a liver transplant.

CDR3 DNA sequence: TGTGCCAGCAGCTTTTCGGAGGACACTGAAGCTTTCTTT. Protein sequence: CASSFSEDTEAFF. The V and J genes are TRBV7-9 and TRBJ1-1; D remains ambiguous. This CDR3 is 13 amino acids long. V dropped 3 bases and J dropped 3 bases, with 8 bases sitting between them. Germline V lookup: CDR1 SEHNR, CDR2 FQNEAQ (reference sequence).

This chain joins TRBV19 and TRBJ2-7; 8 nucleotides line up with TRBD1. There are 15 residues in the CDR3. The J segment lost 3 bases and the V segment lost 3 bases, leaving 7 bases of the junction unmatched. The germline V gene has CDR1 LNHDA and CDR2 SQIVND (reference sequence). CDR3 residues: CASSIGWGQVYEQYF. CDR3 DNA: TGTGCCAGTAGTATTGGTTGGGGACAGGTCTACGAGCAGTACTTC.

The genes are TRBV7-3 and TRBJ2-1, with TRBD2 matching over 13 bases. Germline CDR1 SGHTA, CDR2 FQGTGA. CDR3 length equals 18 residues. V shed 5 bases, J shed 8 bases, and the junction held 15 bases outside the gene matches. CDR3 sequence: CASSRTSGRRTPSDEQFF. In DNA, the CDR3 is TGTGCCAGCAGCCGGACTAGCGGGAGAAGGACGCCCTCCGATGAGCAGTTCTTC. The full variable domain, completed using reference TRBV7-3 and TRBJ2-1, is GAGVSQTPSNKVTEKGKYVELRCDPISGHTALYWYRQSLGQGPEFLIYFQGTGAADDSGLPNDRFFAVRPEGSVSTLKIQRTERGDSAVYLCASSRTSGRRTPSDEQFFGPGTRLTVL.

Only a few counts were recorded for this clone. CDR3 in amino acids: CASSPYEGNGGYTF. The DNA for the CDR3 is TGCGCCAGCAGCCCCTACGAGGGGAACGGAGGCTACACCTTC. The chain has TRBV4-1 and TRBJ1-2; tentative D call: TRBD1 (5 bases). The CDR3 is made up of 14 amino acids. The V end lost 4 bases, the J end lost 8 bases, and 17 bases lay between the germline ends. The germline V gene encodes CDR1 MGHRA and CDR2 YSYEKL.

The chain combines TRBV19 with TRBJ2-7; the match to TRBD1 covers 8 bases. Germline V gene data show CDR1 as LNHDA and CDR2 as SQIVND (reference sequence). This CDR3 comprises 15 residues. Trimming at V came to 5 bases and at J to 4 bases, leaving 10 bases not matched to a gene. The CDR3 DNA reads TGTGCCAGTAGTGCGGGGACAGGCCCAGGTTACGAGCAGTACTTC. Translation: CASSAGTGPGYEQYF.

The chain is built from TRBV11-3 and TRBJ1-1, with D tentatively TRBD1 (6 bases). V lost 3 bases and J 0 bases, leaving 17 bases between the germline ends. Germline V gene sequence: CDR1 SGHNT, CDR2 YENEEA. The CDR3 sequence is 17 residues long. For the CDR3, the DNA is TGTGCCAGCAGCTTGGGCCGCCCGGGACACCTGAACACTGAAGCTTTCTTT. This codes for CASSLGRPGHLNTEAFF.

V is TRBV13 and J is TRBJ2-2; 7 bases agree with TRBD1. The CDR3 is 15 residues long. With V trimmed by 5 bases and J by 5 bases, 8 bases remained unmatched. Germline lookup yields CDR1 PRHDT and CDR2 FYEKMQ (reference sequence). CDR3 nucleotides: TGTGCCAGCAGCCCTACAGGGGAAGGTACCGGGGAGCTGTTTTTT. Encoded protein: CASSPTGEGTGELFF.

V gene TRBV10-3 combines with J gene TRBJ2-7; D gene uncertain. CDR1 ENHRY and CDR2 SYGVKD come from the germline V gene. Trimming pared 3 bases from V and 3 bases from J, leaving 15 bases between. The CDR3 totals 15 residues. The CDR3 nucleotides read TGTGCCATCAGTGACCCCCCTGCCCGGATCTACGAGCAGTACTTC. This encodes CAISDPPARIYEQYF.

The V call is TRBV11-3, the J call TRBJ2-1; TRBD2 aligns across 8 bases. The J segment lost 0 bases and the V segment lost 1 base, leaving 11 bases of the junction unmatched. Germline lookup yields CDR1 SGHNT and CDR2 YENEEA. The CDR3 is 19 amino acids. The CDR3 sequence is CASSLAGVLAVSSYNEQFF. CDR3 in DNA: TGTGCCAGCAGCTTAGCTGGGGTACTAGCGGTAAGCTCCTACAATGAGCAGTTCTTC. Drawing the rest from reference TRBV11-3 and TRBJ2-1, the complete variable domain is EAGVVQSPRYKIIEKKQPVAFWCNPISGHNTLYWYLQNLGQGPELLIRYENEEAVDDSQLPKDRFSAERLKGVDSTLKIQPAELGDSAVYLCASSLAGVLAVSSYNEQFFGPGTRLTVL.

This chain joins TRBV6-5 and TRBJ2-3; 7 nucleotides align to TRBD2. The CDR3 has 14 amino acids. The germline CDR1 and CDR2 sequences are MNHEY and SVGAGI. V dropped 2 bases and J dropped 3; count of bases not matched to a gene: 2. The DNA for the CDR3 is TGTGCCAGCAGTTACGGACTAGGGACAGATACGCAGTATTTT. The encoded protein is CASSYGLGTDTQYF.